Listed here are 14 T cell receptor beta chains from one sample, sequenced in a study of cytomegalovirus exposure and HLA in healthy donors. 60 Vbeta and 13 Jbeta primers were used in PCR. Profiling relied on immunoSEQ multiplex PCR, and the TCRdb table lists in-frame clones only, not all of them. The table includes 150,000 to 200,000 clones, around 86% detected once. Source material: PBMCs. These TCRs come from a woman aged 18 to 35 in good health and CMV-seronegative.

The genes are TRBV27 and TRBJ1-6; D is undetermined. The CDR3 runs 13 residues. Germline assignment: CDR1 MNHEY and CDR2 SMNVEV (reference sequence). V shed 5 bases and J shed 8 bases, with 10 bases lying between them. The CDR3 coding sequence is TGTGCCAGCAGTAGCTCCGTGGATTCACCCCTCCACTTT. It yields the protein CASSSSVDSPLHF.

V is TRBV5-4 and J is TRBJ2-1; 7 nucleotides agree with TRBD2. Looked up from germline, CDR1 is SGHNT and CDR2 is YYREEE (reference sequence). J lost 8 bases, V lost 0 bases, and 17 bases had no gene match. The CDR3 is made up of 18 amino acids. The CDR3 nucleotides are TGTGCCAGCAGCTTGGGGCCCCATCTAGCGGCAGACCACCATGAGCAGTTCTTC. It codes for CASSLGPHLAADHHEQFF.

V gene TRBV7-9 combines with J gene TRBJ2-3; 9 bases line up with TRBD1. Germline V gene lookup returns CDR1 SEHNR and CDR2 FQNEAQ (reference sequence). With V trimmed by 3 bases and J by 1 base, 5 bases remained unmatched. This CDR3 is 16 amino acids long. CDR3 nucleotides: TGTGCCAGCAGCTTGGGGACAGGGAGTGGCACAGATACGCAGTATTTT. Amino acids: CASSLGTGSGTDTQYF.

The chain is built from TRBV28 and TRBJ1-1; tentative D call: TRBD1 (6 bases). The CDR3 is made up of 15 amino acids. Germline values: CDR1 MDHEN, CDR2 SYDVKM. V was shortened by 3 bases and J by 7 bases, with 18 bases between the two germline ends. This chain's CDR3 is CASSLGHQRGNEAFF. In DNA form, the CDR3 reads TGTGCCAGCAGTTTGGGGCATCAAAGGGGGAATGAAGCTTTCTTT.

J is TRBJ2-1 and V is TRBV7-6; the match to TRBD2 covers 10 bases. J gave up 4 bases and V 2 bases, and 2 bases lay outside the gene matches. Germline lookup yields CDR1 SGHVS and CDR2 FNYEAQ. The CDR3 has 15 residues. The DNA of the CDR3 is TGTGCCAGCAGCTTAAGCGGGGGGGGTTACAATGAGCAGTTCTTC. It is translated as CASSLSGGGYNEQFF.

The rearrangement uses TRBV2 and TRBJ2-5, with a possible D match to TRBD1 (5 bases). CDR1 SNHLY and CDR2 FYNNEI come from the germline V gene. V lost 4 bases and J 7 bases, leaving 13 bases between the germline ends. This CDR3 comprises 13 residues. CDR3: CASSGASQGTQYF. CDR3 nucleotides: TGTGCCAGCAGTGGGGCATCTCAGGGGACCCAGTACTTC.

The gene calls are TRBV11-3 and TRBJ2-1; 7 nucleotides agree with TRBD2. Germline V gives CDR1 SGHNT, CDR2 YENEEA. This CDR3 is built from 15 residues. With V trimmed by 5 bases and J by 0 bases, 4 bases remained unmatched. This CDR3 is CASSVGGSSYNEQFF. CDR3 in DNA: TGTGCCAGCAGCGTCGGGGGGAGCTCCTACAATGAGCAGTTCTTC. Based on the CDR3 plus reference TRBV11-3 and TRBJ2-1, the full variable domain is EAGVVQSPRYKIIEKKQPVAFWCNPISGHNTLYWYLQNLGQGPELLIRYENEEAVDDSQLPKDRFSAERLKGVDSTLKIQPAELGDSAVYLCASSVGGSSYNEQFFGPGTRLTVL.

The V and J genes are TRBV5-5 and TRBJ1-5; a weak D match, TRBD1 (5 bases). The CDR3 has 15 amino acids. Germline V CDR1 and CDR2: SGHKS, YYEKEE (reference sequence). V was pared by 0 bases and J by 4 bases, with 11 bases between. CDR3 DNA: TGTGCCAGCAGCTTGGAGGTGCGGGGGAATCAGCCCCAGCATTTT. It yields the protein CASSLEVRGNQPQHF.

The V gene is TRBV7-2, the J gene TRBJ1-5, with a possible D match to TRBD1 (6 bases). Trimming shortened V by 5 bases and J by 7 bases, and 15 bases separated the two germline ends. There are 14 residues in the CDR3. Germline lookup yields CDR1 SGHTA and CDR2 FQGNSA. The CDR3: CASSPDRGAQPQHF. The CDR3 DNA reads as TGTGCCAGCAGCCCCGACCGGGGGGCACAGCCCCAGCATTTT.

V and J are TRBV4-3 and TRBJ1-2; D gene unclear. CDR3 length: 14 residues. The V gene's germline CDR1 is LGHNA and CDR2 YSLEER. V lost 1 base to trimming and J lost 4 bases, with 10 bases between them. The CDR3, as DNA: TGCGCCAGCAGCCAAGGGGAGGACGGCTATGGCTACACCTTC. This sequence encodes CASSQGEDGYGYTF.

The chain uses TRBV29-1 and TRBJ2-7, with 8 bases matching TRBD1. The germline gives CDR1 SQVTM, CDR2 ANQGSEA. The CDR3 loop spans 14 amino acids. V shed 4 bases and J 1 base; nucleotides not matched to a gene: 6. CDR3 sequence (DNA): TGCAGCGTTGGCGACAGGGGATTGTCCTACGAGCAGTACTTC. It codes for CSVGDRGLSYEQYF.

This clone was seen only once. The chain links TRBV5-4 to TRBJ2-3; D is possibly TRBD1 (5 bases). The germline V gene has CDR1 SGHNT and CDR2 YYREEE (reference sequence). This CDR3 is built from 13 residues. The CDR3 here is CAMTVLSTDTQYF. The CDR3 nucleotides are TGTGCAATGACAGTCCTTAGCACAGATACGCAGTATTTT.

This clone was detected many times. The chain joins TRBV11-2 to TRBJ2-4; 7 bases map to TRBD1. Trimming took 5 bases from V and 2 from J; bases not matched to a gene: 9. Germline assignment: CDR1 SGHAT and CDR2 FQNNGV. The CDR3 contains 16 residues. The CDR3 loop reads CASSPRTGASKNIQYF. Here the CDR3 DNA reads TGTGCCAGCAGCCCGCGGACAGGCGCCTCCAAAAACATTCAGTACTTC.

The chain joins TRBV19 to TRBJ2-1, with 11 bases identical to TRBD2. The CDR3 has 17 residues. Germline V gene lookup returns CDR1 LNHDA and CDR2 SQIVND (reference sequence). Trimming took 6 bases from V and 1 from J; bases not matched to a gene: 8. This CDR3 reads CASSPGLAAGSYNEQFF. The CDR3 nucleotides are TGTGCCAGTAGCCCGGGACTAGCGGCGGGGTCCTACAATGAGCAGTTCTTC. Variable domain in full (rest from reference TRBV19 and TRBJ2-1): DGGITQSPKYLFRKEGQNVTLSCEQNLNHDAMYWYRQDPGQGLRLIYYSQIVNDFQKGDIAEGYSVSREKKESFPLTVTSAQKNPTAFYLCASSPGLAAGSYNEQFFGPGTRLTVL.